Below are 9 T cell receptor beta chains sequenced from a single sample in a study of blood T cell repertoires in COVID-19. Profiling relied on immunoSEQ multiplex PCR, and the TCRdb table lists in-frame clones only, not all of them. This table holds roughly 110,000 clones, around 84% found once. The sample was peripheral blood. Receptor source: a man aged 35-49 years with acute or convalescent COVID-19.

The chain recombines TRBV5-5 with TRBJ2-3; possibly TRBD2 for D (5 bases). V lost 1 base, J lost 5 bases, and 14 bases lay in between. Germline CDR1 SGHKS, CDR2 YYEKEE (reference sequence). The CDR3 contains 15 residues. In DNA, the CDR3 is TGTGCCAGCAGCTTGTCTGTGTTTGGAGGAGATACGCAGTATTTT. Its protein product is CASSLSVFGGDTQYF. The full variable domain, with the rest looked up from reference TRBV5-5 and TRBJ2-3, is DAGVTQSPTHLIKTRGQQVTLRCSPISGHKSVSWYQQVLGQGPQFIFQYYEKEERGRGNFPDRFSARQFPNYSSELNVNALLLGDSALYLCASSLSVFGGDTQYFGPGTRLTVL.

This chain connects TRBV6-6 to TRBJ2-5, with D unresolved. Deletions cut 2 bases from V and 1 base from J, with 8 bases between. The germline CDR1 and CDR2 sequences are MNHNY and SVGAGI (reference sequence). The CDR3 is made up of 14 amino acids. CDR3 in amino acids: CASSYGRLQETQYF. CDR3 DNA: TGTGCCAGCAGTTACGGCAGACTCCAAGAGACCCAGTACTTC.

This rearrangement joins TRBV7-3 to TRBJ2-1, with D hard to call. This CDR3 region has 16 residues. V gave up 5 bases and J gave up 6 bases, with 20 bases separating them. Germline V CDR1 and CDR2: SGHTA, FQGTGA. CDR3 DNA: TGTGCCAGCAGCCCAGCGCAGCGCTGGCTAGGCAATGAGCAGTTCTTC. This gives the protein CASSPAQRWLGNEQFF.

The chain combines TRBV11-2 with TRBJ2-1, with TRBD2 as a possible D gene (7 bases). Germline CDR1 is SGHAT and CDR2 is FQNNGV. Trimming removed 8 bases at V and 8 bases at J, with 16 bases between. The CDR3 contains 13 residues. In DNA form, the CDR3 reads TGTGCCAGCCGCAGAGGGGGGGGTGATGAGCAGTTCTTC. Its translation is CASRRGGGDEQFF.

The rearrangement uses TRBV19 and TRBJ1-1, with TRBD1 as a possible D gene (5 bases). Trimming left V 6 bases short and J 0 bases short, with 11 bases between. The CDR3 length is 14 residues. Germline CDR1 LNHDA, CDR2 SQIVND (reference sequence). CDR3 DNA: TGTGCCAGTAGACCAGGGAATTTGAACACTGAAGCTTTCTTT. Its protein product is CASRPGNLNTEAFF.

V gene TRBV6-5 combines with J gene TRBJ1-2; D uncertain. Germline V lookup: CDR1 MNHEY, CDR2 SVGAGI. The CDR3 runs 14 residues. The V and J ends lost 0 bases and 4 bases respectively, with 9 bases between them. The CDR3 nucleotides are TGTGCCAGCAGTTACTCGGCAGGCCCCTATGGCTACACCTTC. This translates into CASSYSAGPYGYTF.

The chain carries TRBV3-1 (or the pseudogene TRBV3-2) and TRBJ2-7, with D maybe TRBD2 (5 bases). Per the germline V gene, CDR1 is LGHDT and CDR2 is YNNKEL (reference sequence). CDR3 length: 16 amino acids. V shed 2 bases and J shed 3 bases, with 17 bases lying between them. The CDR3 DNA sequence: TGTGCCAGCAGCCAAAGCTTCGCGGCCGGGGACTACGAGCAGTACTTC. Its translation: CASSQSFAAGDYEQYF.

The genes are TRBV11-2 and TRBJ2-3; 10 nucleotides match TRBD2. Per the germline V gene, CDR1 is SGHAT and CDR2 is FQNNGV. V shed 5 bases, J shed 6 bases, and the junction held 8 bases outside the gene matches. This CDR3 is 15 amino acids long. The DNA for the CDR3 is TGTGCCAGCAGCCCCCTAGCGGGGGCCCCCGATACGCAGTATTTT. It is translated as CASSPLAGAPDTQYF.

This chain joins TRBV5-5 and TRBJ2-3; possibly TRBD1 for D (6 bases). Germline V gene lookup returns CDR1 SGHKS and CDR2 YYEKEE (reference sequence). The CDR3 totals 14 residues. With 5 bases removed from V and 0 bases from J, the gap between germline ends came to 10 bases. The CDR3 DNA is TGTGCCAGCAGAAATACAGGGAGCACAGATACGCAGTATTTT. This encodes CASRNTGSTDTQYF.